The 8 T cell receptor beta chains listed next were all sequenced from one sample in a study of control samples from healthy donors and cancer patients. Profiling relied on immunoSEQ multiplex PCR, and the TCRdb table lists in-frame clones only, not all of them. The table records roughly 170,000 clones, 90% to 95% of them present only once. The specimen was blood. These receptors were taken from a woman aged 60 to 75 in good health.

The gene calls are TRBV7-9 and TRBJ2-5; maybe TRBD1 (5 bases). The CDR3 has 13 amino acids. CDR1 is SEHNR and CDR2 is FQNEAQ in the germline V gene (reference sequence). Trimming cost V 3 bases and J 7 bases, with 12 bases left between them. CDR3 nucleotides: TGTGCCAGCAGCTTCCGGCAGGGCGCGACCCAGTACTTC. It encodes CASSFRQGATQYF.

The V gene is TRBV15, the J gene TRBJ2-1, with D possibly matching TRBD2 (6 bases). The CDR3 length is 16 residues. Trimming took off 2 bases at V and 8 bases at J, with 19 bases between the two ends. Germline-derived CDR1 and CDR2 are LNHNV and YYDKDF (reference sequence). The CDR3 region is CATSRNPGLPWDEQFF. The CDR3 DNA is TGTGCCACCAGCAGAAACCCGGGACTTCCCTGGGATGAGCAGTTCTTC.

A note on this clone: Other DNA sequences in this sample translate to the same CDR3. The chain couples TRBV7-9 to TRBJ1-1; no firm D call. The CDR3 loop spans 13 amino acids. With 1 base removed from V and 4 bases from J, the gap between germline ends came to 7 bases. From germline, CDR1 is SEHNR and CDR2 FQNEAQ (reference sequence). In DNA form, the CDR3 reads TGTGCCAGCAGCTTAGAGGGTGGCACTGAAGCTTTCTTT. Amino acids: CASSLEGGTEAFF. Variable domain in full (rest from reference TRBV7-9 and TRBJ1-1): DTGVSQNPRHKITKRGQNVTFRCDPISEHNRLYWYRQTLGQGPEFLTYFQNEAQLEKSRLLSDRFSAERPKGSFSTLEIQRTEQGDSAMYLCASSLEGGTEAFFGQGTRLTVV.

The sample holds one count of this clone. This chain joins TRBV5-5 and TRBJ1-4; TRBD1 aligns across 7 bases. V was clipped by 5 bases and J by 8 bases; unmatched bases: 12. The CDR3 totals 15 residues. Germline assignment: CDR1 SGHKS and CDR2 YYEKEE (reference sequence). The CDR3, as DNA: TGTGCCAGCAGTTCCGAGTCCGGGACAGAAGAAAAACTGTTTTTT. It yields the protein CASSSESGTEEKLFF.

J is TRBJ1-5 and V is TRBV19, with a possible D match to TRBD1 (5 bases). The CDR3 has 15 amino acids. CDR1 is LNHDA and CDR2 is SQIVND in the germline V gene (reference sequence). Trimming cost V 5 bases and J 4 bases, with 15 bases left between them. The CDR3 coding sequence is TGTGCCAGTAGTCCGCGTGGGACCGTTAATCAGCCCCAGCATTTT. Its translation is CASSPRGTVNQPQHF.

The chain carries TRBV19 and TRBJ2-4; D not certain. The V and J ends lost 6 bases and 2 bases respectively, with 11 bases between them. The CDR3 sequence is 14 residues long. CDR1 is LNHDA and CDR2 is SQIVND in the germline V gene (reference sequence). CDR3 residues: CASRGASTKNIQYF. CDR3 DNA: TGTGCCAGTAGAGGAGCTTCGACCAAAAACATTCAGTACTTC.

Comments on this clone: A read error may produce the germline difference seen at one junction end. The genes are TRBV4-3 and TRBJ1-2, with D possibly being TRBD1 (5 bases). Germline V gene data show CDR1 as LGHNA and CDR2 as YSLEER. The CDR3 is 13 amino acids. CDR3 sequence reads: CASSPGAGYGYTF. As DNA, the CDR3 is TGCGCCAGTAGCCCCGGGGCAGGCTATGGCTACACCTTC.

CDR3 in amino acids: CASIQLQGYNSPLHF. The CDR3 DNA is TGTGCCAGCATCCAATTACAGGGCTATAATTCACCCCTCCACTTT. This chain connects TRBV5-5 to TRBJ1-6; D may be TRBD1 (6 bases). There are 15 residues in the CDR3. CDR1 is SGHKS, CDR2 YYEKEE, per germline (reference sequence). Between the trimmed V and J ends, which lost 6 bases and 3 bases, there was a span of 13 bases.